These T cell receptor beta chains were read from a single sample in a study of blood T cell repertoires in COVID-19. The method was immunoSEQ multiplex PCR; TCRdb's version includes in-frame clones alone and lacks a portion of them. The sample consists of around 250,000 clones, around 90% of them appearing once. The material sequenced was peripheral blood. The receptor set was obtained from a woman in her 70s with active or convalescent COVID-19. Each CDR3 is given with its conserved first and last residue. The D gene is left open where the match is weak. Some rows mark clone size as missing; the rest say once, few, many or name a class of expanded clone.

J	size	V	D	DNA	CDR3
TRBJ1-4	-	TRBV29-1	-	TGCAGCGTTAGGATCGGGGGGCTTAATGAAAAACTGTTTTTT	CSVRIGGLNEKLFF
TRBJ1-1	-	TRBV5-1	-	TGCGCCAGCAGCTTGGATAGGGGGATGAACACTGAAGCTTTCTTT	CASSLDRGMNTEAFF
TRBJ2-3	-	TRBV7-9	-	TGTGCCAGCAGCCCTATGGCAGATACGCAGTATTTT	CASSPMADTQYF
TRBJ2-7	-	TRBV5-1	TRBD1	TGCGCCAGCAGCTCTAACCGGGACAGGGGCTACGAGCAGTACTTC	CASSSNRDRGYEQYF
TRBJ1-1	-	TRBV3-1/TRBV3-2	-	TGTGCCAGCAGCCGGGGCAGCTACACTGAAGCTTTCTTT	CASSRGSYTEAFF
TRBJ2-5	-	TRBV11-2	TRBD2	TGTGCCAGCAGTTCAGGACTAGCGGGGGGTCAAGAGACCCAGTACTTC	CASSSGLAGGQETQYF
TRBJ1-5	-	TRBV7-2	-	TGTGCCAGCAGCTCCGCGCCGTATTATAGCAATCAGCCCCAGCATTTT	CASSSAPYYSNQPQHF
TRBJ1-3	once	TRBV10-3	-	TGTGCCATCAGTGAGGAGACATTCCAGATCAACACCATATATTTT	CAISEETFQINTIYF
TRBJ1-6	-	TRBV5-4	TRBD1	TGTGCCATTCTATCAACGGGACAGGGGCGTTTGGATTCACCCCTCCACTTT	CAILSTGQGRLDSPLHF
TRBJ1-5	-	TRBV5-6	-	TGTGCCAGCAGCCGCCGGGACGGGGGGTTTGGTAGCAATCAGCCCCAGCATTTT	CASSRRDGGFGSNQPQHF
TRBJ1-6	-	TRBV5-6	-	TGTGCCAGCAGCTCCGGGTTCGGGTTGGATTCACCCCTCCACTTT	CASSSGFGLDSPLHF
TRBJ2-1	-	TRBV25-1	TRBD2	TGTGCCAGCAGTGACATAGCGGGGGGGCATAGATCCTACAATGAGCAGTTCTTC	CASSDIAGGHRSYNEQFF
TRBJ2-1	few	TRBV7-9	TRBD2	TGTGCCAGCAGCTTCTCCGGGACTAGCGGGCTCAATGAGCAGTTCTTC	CASSFSGTSGLNEQFF
TRBJ2-1	-	TRBV6-5	TRBD1	TGTGGCAGCAAGAGCGGACAGGGAGACAATGAGCAGTTCTTC	CGSKSGQGDNEQFF
TRBJ1-3	once	TRBV9	-	TGTGCCAGCAGCGTAGTTCCGAGCTCTGGAAACACCATATATTTT	CASSVVPSSGNTIYF
TRBJ2-1	-	TRBV6-5	TRBD2	TGTGCCAGCAGCGGGACTAGCGGGTACAATGAGCAGTTCTTC	CASSGTSGYNEQFF
TRBJ2-5	-	TRBV6-5	-	TGTGCCAGCAGTTACTCGACACTCCAAGAGACCCAGTACTTC	CASSYSTLQETQYF
TRBJ2-2	-	TRBV7-8	-	TGTGCCAGCAGCCCCCGTCTAGCTACCGGGGAGCTGTTTTTT	CASSPRLATGELFF
TRBJ2-7	once	TRBV4-3	-	TGCGCCAGCAGCCAAGAGTATATTTATGGGGGGAGCTCCTACGAGCAGTACTTC	CASSQEYIYGGSSYEQYF
TRBJ1-2	once	TRBV7-2	-	TGTGCCAGCAGACGAGCCTTGAGTGGCTACACCTTC	CASRRALSGYTF
TRBJ1-2	few	TRBV7-8	TRBD1	TGTGCCAGCAGCCCGGACAGGTTAGCCCTTGACTATGGCTACACCTTC	CASSPDRLALDYGYTF
TRBJ2-1	-	TRBV6-1	-	TGTGCCAGCAGTGAGCGTAGGATAGCGGCGTACAATGAGCAGTTCTTC	CASSERRIAAYNEQFF
TRBJ1-1	-	TRBV12-3/TRBV12-4	TRBD1	TGTGCCAGCAGTTCGGACAGGGGCACTGAAGCTTTCTTT	CASSSDRGTEAFF
TRBJ1-4	-	TRBV18	-	TGTGCCAGCTCGTCGTCCGGGGGGACTAATGAAAAACTGTTTTTT	CASSSSGGTNEKLFF
TRBJ2-7	-	TRBV18	TRBD1	TGTGCCAGCTCTCCCGGGACAGGGTTTAGGCGAGCTAACGAGCAGTACTTC	CASSPGTGFRRANEQYF
TRBJ2-2	-	TRBV7-2	TRBD1	TGTGCCAGCAGCCCCGTCACAGGGGTAGCCGGGGAGCTGTTTTTT	CASSPVTGVAGELFF
TRBJ2-7	-	TRBV4-1	TRBD1	TGCGCCAGCAGCCAAGAAATTGTACAGGGGAAACACGAGCAGTACTTC	CASSQEIVQGKHEQYF
TRBJ1-5	-	TRBV4-3	TRBD1	TGCGCCAGCAGCCAGACAGGGGCGGCAGATCAGCCCCAGCATTTT	CASSQTGAADQPQHF
TRBJ1-1	-	TRBV11-2	TRBD1	TGTGCCAGCGCGGGACAGAAGAACACTGAAGCTTTCTTT	CASAGQKNTEAFF
TRBJ1-1	-	TRBV4-1	TRBD1	TGCGCCAGCAGTTGGGGGGGACAGGGGACGACTGAAGCTTTCTTT	CASSWGGQGTTEAFF
TRBJ1-2	-	TRBV4-1	-	TGCGCCAGCAGCCAAGATACGGGTCTGATCACTATTGGCTACACCTTC	CASSQDTGLITIGYTF
TRBJ1-2	-	TRBV19	-	TGTGCCTCCTCACCGGGACTTTATGGCTACACCTTC	CASSPGLYGYTF
TRBJ1-5	-	TRBV3-1/TRBV3-2	-	TGTGCCAGCAGCGGCGGGGCAACTCAGCCCCAGCATTTT	CASSGGATQPQHF
TRBJ1-2	-	TRBV3-1/TRBV3-2	-	TGTGCCAGCAGCCAACGGGACAACCGGGGCTACACCTTC	CASSQRDNRGYTF
TRBJ2-3	-	TRBV7-8	TRBD1	TGTGCCAGCAGCTCTACAGGGGAAGGGACAGATACGCAGTATTTT	CASSSTGEGTDTQYF
TRBJ2-7	-	TRBV19	-	TGTGCCACCCGGCAGGGTCCCTACGAGCAGTACTTC	CATRQGPYEQYF
TRBJ1-5	few	TRBV2	-	TGTGCCAGCAACGGAGATGAGAAGCCCCAGCATTTT	CASNGDEKPQHF
TRBJ1-2	-	TRBV7-2	-	TGTGCCAGCAGCTTAGATAGCGGGGGGGCTGAACACTATGGCTACACCTTC	CASSLDSGGAEHYGYTF
TRBJ1-2	-	TRBV19	-	TGTGCCTCATGTCTGCGATTAAACTATGGCTACACCTTC	CASCLRLNYGYTF
TRBJ2-1	-	TRBV11-2	TRBD1	TGTGCCAGCAGCTTAGAAGGGACAGGTCAGAATGAGCAGTTCTTC	CASSLEGTGQNEQFF
TRBJ1-2	-	TRBV18	-	TGTGCCAGCTCACCCCCGAAAGCGGTAGGGCCCAGAGGTCCATATGGCTACACCTTC	CASSPPKAVGPRGPYGYTF
TRBJ1-5	-	TRBV10-3	-	TGTGCCATCGGAGAGCTCCTCCCACAGGGAAGCAATCAGCCCCAGCATTTT	CAIGELLPQGSNQPQHF
TRBJ2-7	-	TRBV7-6	TRBD1	TGTGCCAGCAGCCTGGGTCGCCGGGACAGGGAGGGCGAGCAGTACTTC	CASSLGRRDREGEQYF
TRBJ1-1	-	TRBV6-5	-	TGTGCCAGCTCGGGGTTTCTCCGCCAGAACACTGAAGCTTTCTTT	CASSGFLRQNTEAFF
TRBJ2-6	once	TRBV13	-	TGTGCCAGCAGCTTCCAGCGATCTGGGGCCAACGTCCTGACTTTC	CASSFQRSGANVLTF
TRBJ1-1	few	TRBV6-1	-	TGTGCCAGCAGTGAAAGGCGGCAGGGGAACACTGAAGCTTTCTTT	CASSERRQGNTEAFF
TRBJ2-3	-	TRBV6-5	-	TGTGCCAGCACCATCACATTATCCACAGATACGCAGTATTTT	CASTITLSTDTQYF
TRBJ1-6	-	TRBV11-2	TRBD1	TGTGCCAGCAGCTTAGATAGGTCGTGGGGACAGGGATATTCACCCCTCCACTTT	CASSLDRSWGQGYSPLHF
TRBJ1-2	-	TRBV12-3/TRBV12-4	TRBD1	TGTGCCAGCAGTGACAGGGAGAACTATGGCTACACCTTC	CASSDRENYGYTF
TRBJ1-2	-	TRBV2	-	TGTGCCAGCAGGGGGCCAGGGGCTAACTATGGCTACACCTTC	CASRGPGANYGYTF
TRBJ2-6	-	TRBV6-5	-	TGTGCCAGCTATCCCCACAGGTCTGGGGCCAACGTCCTGACTTTC	CASYPHRSGANVLTF